Described below is a single T cell receptor beta chain sequence and its context. The sample comes from a study of blood T cells in healthy people across ages. At least 5 micrograms of total RNA were extracted per sample. For the second PCR, which ran for 7 to 11 cycles, a sample-barcoded 5' primer and a J-beta primer mix were used. In TCRdb, the 5' RACE reads were re-called with MiXCR into one record per CDR3 protein. Of some 900,000 distinct CDR3 sequences listed, around 48% are singletons. Sequencing used blood. The TCR comes from a man aged 30 to 45 in good health.

CDR3 DNA: TGTGCCAGCAGCTTTGGGCTTCGACTAGCGGGGCGGCAAGAGACCCAGTACTTC. It codes for CASSFGLRLAGRQETQYF. The chain links TRBV11-1 to TRBJ2-5; 11 nucleotides line up with TRBD2. The CDR3 runs 18 residues. Germline trimming cut 3 bases from V and 2 bases from J; bases unmatched to any gene: 11. Germline CDR1 and CDR2: SGHAT and FQDESV (reference sequence). Using reference TRBV11-1 and TRBJ2-5 for the parts outside the CDR3, the full variable domain is EAEVAQSPRYKITEKSQAVAFWCDPISGHATLYWYRQILGQGPELLVQFQDESVVDDSQLPKDRFSAERLKGVDSTLKIQPAELGDSAMYLCASSFGLRLAGRQETQYFGPGTRLLVL.